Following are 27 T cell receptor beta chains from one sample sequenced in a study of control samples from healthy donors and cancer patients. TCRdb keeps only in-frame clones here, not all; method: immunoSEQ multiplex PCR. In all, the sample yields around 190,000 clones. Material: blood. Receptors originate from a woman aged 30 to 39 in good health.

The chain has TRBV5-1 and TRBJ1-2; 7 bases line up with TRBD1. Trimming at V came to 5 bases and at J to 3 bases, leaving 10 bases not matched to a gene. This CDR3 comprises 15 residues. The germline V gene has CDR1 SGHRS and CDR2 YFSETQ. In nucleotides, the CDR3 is TGCGCCAGCAGGATCTGGGCCGGGACAGACTATGGCTACACCTTC. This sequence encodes CASRIWAGTDYGYTF.

CDR3 sequence reads: CASKALAGGRTQYF. The CDR3 DNA is TGTGCCAGTAAGGCTCTAGCGGGGGGGCGAACGCAGTATTTT. The chain is built from TRBV19 and TRBJ2-3; 12 bases match TRBD2. The CDR3 length is 14 residues. V trimming: 7 bases; J trimming: 9 bases; junction bases outside the gene matches: 8. Germline V gene lookup returns CDR1 LNHDA and CDR2 SQIVND (reference sequence).

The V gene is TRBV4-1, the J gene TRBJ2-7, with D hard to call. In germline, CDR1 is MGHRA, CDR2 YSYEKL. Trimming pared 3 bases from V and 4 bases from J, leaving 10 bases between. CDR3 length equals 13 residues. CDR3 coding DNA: TGCGCCAGCAGCCAGCTTGAAGGTTACGAGCAGTACTTC. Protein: CASSQLEGYEQYF.

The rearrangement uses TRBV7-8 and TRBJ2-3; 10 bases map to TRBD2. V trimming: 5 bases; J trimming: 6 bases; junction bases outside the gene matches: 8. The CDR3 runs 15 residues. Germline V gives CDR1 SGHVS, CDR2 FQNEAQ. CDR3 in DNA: TGTGCCAGCAGCACCAGCGGGGGGGCCCAGGATACGCAGTATTTT. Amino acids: CASSTSGGAQDTQYF.

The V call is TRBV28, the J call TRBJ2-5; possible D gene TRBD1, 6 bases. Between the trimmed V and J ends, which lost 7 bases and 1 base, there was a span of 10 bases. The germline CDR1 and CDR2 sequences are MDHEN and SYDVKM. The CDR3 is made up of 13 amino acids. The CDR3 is CASNQGRQETQYF. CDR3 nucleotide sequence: TGTGCCAGCAACCAGGGGCGCCAAGAGACCCAGTACTTC.

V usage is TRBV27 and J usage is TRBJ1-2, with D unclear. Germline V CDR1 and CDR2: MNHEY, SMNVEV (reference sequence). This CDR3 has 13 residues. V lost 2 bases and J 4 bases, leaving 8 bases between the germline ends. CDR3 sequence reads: CASSLGRPYGYTF. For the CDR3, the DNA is TGTGCCAGCAGTTTAGGGCGGCCCTATGGCTACACCTTC.

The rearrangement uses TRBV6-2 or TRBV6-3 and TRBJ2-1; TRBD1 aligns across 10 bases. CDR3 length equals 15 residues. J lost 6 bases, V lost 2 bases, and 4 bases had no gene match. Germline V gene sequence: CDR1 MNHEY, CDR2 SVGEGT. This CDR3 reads CASSYRRTGGNEQFF. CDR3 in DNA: TGTGCCAGCAGTTACAGGAGGACAGGGGGCAATGAGCAGTTCTTC.

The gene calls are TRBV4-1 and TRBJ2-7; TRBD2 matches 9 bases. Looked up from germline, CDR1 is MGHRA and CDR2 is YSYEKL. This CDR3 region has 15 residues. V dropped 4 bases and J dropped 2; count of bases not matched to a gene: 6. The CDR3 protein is CASSPLAGGTYEQYF. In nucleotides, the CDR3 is TGCGCCAGCAGCCCGCTTGCGGGGGGGACCTACGAGCAGTACTTC.

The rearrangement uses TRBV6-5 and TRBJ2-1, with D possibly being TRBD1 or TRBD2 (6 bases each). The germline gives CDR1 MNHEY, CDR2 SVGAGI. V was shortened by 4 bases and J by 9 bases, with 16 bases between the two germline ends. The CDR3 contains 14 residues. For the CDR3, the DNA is TGTGCCAGCAGTTTCGCCAGACTAGGGGGTGAGCAGTTCTTC. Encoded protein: CASSFARLGGEQFF.

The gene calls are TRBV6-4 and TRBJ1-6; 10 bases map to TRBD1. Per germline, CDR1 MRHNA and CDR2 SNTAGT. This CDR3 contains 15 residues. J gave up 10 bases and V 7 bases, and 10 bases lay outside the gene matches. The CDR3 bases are TGTGCCAGCAAACAGGACAGGGGGGTGAGCTCACCCCTCCACTTT. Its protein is CASKQDRGVSSPLHF.

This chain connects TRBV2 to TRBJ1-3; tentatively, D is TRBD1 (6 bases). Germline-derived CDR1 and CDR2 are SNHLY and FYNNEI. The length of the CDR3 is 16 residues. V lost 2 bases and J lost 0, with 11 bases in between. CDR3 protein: CASSEKRGTSGNTIYF. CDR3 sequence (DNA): TGTGCCAGCAGTGAAAAGAGGGGGACCTCTGGAAACACCATATATTTT.

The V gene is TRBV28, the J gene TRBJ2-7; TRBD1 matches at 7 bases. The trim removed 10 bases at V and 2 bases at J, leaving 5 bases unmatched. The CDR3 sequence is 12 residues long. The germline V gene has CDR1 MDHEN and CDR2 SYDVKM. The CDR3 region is CATWDSPYEQYF. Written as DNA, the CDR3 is TGTGCCACCTGGGACAGCCCCTACGAGCAGTACTTC.

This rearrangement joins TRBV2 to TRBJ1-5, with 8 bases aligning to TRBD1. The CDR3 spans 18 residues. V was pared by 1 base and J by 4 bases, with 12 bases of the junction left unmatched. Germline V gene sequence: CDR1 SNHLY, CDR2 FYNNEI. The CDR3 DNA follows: TGTGCCAGCAGTGAAGGAGACGTTTCAAGGACAGGGAATCAGCCCCAGCATTTT. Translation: CASSEGDVSRTGNQPQHF.

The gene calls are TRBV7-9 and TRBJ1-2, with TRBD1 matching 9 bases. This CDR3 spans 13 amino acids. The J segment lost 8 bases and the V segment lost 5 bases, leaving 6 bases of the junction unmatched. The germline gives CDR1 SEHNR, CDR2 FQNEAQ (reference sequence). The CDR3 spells CASSPQGAGGYTF. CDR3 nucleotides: TGTGCCAGCAGCCCACAGGGGGCCGGGGGCTACACCTTC. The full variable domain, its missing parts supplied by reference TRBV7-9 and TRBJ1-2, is DTGVSQNPRHKITKRGQNVTFRCDPISEHNRLYWYRQTLGQGPEFLTYFQNEAQLEKSRLLSDRFSAERPKGSFSTLEIQRTEQGDSAMYLCASSPQGAGGYTFGSGTRLTVV.

The CDR3 protein is CASSPTGGLSHGYTF. Written as DNA, the CDR3 is TGTGCCAGCAGCCCAACAGGGGGCTTGAGCCATGGCTACACCTTC. This chain links TRBV4-2 with TRBJ1-2; TRBD1 matches 9 bases. This CDR3 has 15 amino acids. Germline CDR1 reads LGHNA; CDR2 reads YNFKEQ. V lost 4 bases to trimming and J lost 6 bases; unmatched junction nucleotides: 9.

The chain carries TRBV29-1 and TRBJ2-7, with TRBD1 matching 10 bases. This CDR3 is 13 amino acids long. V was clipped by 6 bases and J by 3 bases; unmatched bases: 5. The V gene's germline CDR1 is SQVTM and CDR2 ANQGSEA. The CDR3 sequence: CSVGQGELYEQYF. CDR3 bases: TGCAGCGTCGGACAGGGGGAACTCTACGAGCAGTACTTC.

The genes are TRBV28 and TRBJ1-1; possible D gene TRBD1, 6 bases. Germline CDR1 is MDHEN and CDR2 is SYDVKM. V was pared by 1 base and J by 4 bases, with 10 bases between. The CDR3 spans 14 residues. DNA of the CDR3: TGTGCCAGCAGTTTATTTACAGGGACCACTGAAGCTTTCTTT. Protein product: CASSLFTGTTEAFF.

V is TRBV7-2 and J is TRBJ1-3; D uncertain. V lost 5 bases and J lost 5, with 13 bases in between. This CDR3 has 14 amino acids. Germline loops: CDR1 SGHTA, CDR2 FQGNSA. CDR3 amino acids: CASSPLPTRNTIYF. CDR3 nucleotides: TGTGCCAGCAGCCCCCTCCCTACCAGAAACACCATATATTTT. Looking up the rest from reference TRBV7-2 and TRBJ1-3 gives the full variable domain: GAGVSQSPSNKVTEKGKDVELRCDPISGHTALYWYRQSLGQGLEFLIYFQGNSAPDKSGLPSDRFSAERTGGSVSTLTIQRTQQEDSAVYLCASSPLPTRNTIYFGEGSWLTVV.

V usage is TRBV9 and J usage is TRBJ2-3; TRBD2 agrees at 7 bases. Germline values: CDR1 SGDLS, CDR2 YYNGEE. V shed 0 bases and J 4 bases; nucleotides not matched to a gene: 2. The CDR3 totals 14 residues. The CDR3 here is CASSVDTSADTQYF. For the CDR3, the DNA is TGTGCCAGCAGCGTAGACACTAGCGCAGATACGCAGTATTTT.

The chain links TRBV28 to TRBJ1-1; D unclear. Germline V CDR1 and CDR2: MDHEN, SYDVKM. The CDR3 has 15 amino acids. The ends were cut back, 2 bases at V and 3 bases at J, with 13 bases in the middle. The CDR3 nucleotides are TGTGCCAGCAGTTTACCCGGGGATTGGGACACTGAAGCTTTCTTT. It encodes CASSLPGDWDTEAFF.

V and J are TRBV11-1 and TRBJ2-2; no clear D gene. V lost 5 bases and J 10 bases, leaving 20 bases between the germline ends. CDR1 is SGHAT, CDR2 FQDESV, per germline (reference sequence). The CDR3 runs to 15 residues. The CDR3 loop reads CASSLSRALWEELFF. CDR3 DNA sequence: TGTGCCAGCAGCCTTTCCCGGGCCCTCTGGGAGGAGCTGTTTTTT.

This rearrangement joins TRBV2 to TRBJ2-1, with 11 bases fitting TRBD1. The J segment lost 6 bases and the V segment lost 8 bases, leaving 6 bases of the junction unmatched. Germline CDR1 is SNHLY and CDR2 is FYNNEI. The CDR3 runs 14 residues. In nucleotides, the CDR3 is TGTGCCAGCGGGGGGACAGGGGGTTCCAATGAGCAGTTCTTC. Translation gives CASGGTGGSNEQFF.

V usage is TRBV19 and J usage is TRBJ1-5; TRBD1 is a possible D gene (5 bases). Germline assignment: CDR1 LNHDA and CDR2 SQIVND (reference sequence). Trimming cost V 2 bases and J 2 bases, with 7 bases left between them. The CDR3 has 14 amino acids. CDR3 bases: TGTGCCAGTAGTATACGGGGCGGCAATCAGCCCCAGCATTTT. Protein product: CASSIRGGNQPQHF.

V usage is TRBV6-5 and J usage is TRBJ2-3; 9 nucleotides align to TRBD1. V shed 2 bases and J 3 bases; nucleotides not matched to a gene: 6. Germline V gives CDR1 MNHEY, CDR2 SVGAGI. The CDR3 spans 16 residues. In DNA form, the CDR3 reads TGTGCCAGCAGTTACAGGACAGGGGAAGTGACAGATACGCAGTATTTT. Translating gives CASSYRTGEVTDTQYF.

CDR3 in DNA: TGTGCCACCAGTGATTTAATGCTCACTGAAGCTTTCTTT. Translating gives CATSDLMLTEAFF. The V and J genes are TRBV24-1 and TRBJ1-1; no definite D call. The CDR3 has 13 amino acids. Trimming took 1 base from V and 4 from J, leaving 6 bases between them. CDR1 and CDR2 from the germline V gene are KGHDR and SFDVKD.

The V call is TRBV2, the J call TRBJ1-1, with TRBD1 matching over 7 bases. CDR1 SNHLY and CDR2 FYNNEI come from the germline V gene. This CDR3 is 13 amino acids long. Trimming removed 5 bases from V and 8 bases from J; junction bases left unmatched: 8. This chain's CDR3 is CASSSRQGSEAFF. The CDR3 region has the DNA TGTGCCAGCAGTTCCCGACAGGGCAGCGAAGCTTTCTTT.

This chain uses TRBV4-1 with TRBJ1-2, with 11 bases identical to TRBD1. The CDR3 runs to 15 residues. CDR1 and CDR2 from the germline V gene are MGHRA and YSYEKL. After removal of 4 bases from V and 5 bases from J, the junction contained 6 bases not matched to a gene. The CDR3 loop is CASSPGQGALYGYTF. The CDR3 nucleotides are TGCGCCAGCAGCCCAGGACAGGGGGCGTTATATGGCTACACCTTC.